This T cell receptor (beta chain) comes out of a study of regulatory T cells in long-lasting Graves disease. General study results and limits: TRBV28, TRBJ1-2 and TRBJ2-5 were favored in persistent disease.

Indicated time point: newly diagnosed GD, antithyroid drugs for less than 3 months. TCR sequences were obtained from RNA taken from PBMCs. The TCR beta library used iRepertoire HTBI primers with Arm-PCR amplification of CDR3. Via MiXCR, TCRdb re-called the multiplex PCR reads, giving one row per CDR3 protein. The sample lists around 360,000 distinct CDR3 sequences; roughly 16% were seen once. Germline V lookup: CDR1 SNHLY, CDR2 FYNNEI. Deletions cut 8 bases from V and 0 bases from J, with 10 bases between. The CDR3 has 13 residues. This clonotype was detected ten times or more. Its antigen is currently unknown. The same specimen was also included in a second study, on T cells in Graves' hyperthyroidism and ophthalmopathy.

V usage is TRBV2 and J usage is TRBJ1-1, with D perhaps TRBD1 (5 bases). The TCR sequence derives from a woman aged 18-30 years with Graves disease. Sequenced here: peripheral blood mononuclear cells (PBMCs), sampled at new diagnosis, from a patient treated with antithyroid drugs. CDR3 residues: CASEGTLNTEAFF. CDR3 DNA: TGTGCCAGCGAGGGGACCCTGAACACTGAAGCTTTCTTT.